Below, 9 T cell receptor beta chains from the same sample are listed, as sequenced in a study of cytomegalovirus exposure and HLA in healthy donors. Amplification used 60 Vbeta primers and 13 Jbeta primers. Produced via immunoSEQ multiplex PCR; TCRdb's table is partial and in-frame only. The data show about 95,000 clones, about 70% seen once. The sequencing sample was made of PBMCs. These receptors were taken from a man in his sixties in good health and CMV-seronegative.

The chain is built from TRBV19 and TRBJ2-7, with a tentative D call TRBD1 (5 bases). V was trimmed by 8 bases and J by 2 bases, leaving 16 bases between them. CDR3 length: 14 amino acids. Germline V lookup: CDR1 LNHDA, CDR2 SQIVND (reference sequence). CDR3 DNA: TGTGCCAGTTCTGAAATGACAGCTACCTACGAGCAGTACTTC. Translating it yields CASSEMTATYEQYF.

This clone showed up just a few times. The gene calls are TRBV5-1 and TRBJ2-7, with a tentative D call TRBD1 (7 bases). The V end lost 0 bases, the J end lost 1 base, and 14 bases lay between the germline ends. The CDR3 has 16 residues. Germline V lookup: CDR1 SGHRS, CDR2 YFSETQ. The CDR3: CASSLVSGDRSYEQYF. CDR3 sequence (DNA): TGCGCCAGCAGCTTGGTTTCGGGGGACAGATCCTACGAGCAGTACTTC.

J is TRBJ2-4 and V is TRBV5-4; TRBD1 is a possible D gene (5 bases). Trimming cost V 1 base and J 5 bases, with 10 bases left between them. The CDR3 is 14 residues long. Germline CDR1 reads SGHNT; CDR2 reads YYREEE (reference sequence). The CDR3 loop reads CASSLSAGQNIQYF. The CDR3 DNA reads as TGTGCCAGCAGCTTGTCCGCAGGGCAAAACATTCAGTACTTC. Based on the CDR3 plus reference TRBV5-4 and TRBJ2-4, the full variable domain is ETGVTQSPTHLIKTRGQQVTLRCSSQSGHNTVSWYQQALGQGPQFIFQYYREEENGRGNFPPRFSGLQFPNYSSELNVNALELDDSALYLCASSLSAGQNIQYFGAGTRLSVL.

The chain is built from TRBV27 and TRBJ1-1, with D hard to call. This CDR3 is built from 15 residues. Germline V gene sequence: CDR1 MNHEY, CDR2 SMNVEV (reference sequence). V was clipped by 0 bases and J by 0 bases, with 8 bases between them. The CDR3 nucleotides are TGTGCCAGCAGTTTATCGGGCACTTTGAACACTGAAGCTTTCTTT. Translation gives CASSLSGTLNTEAFF.

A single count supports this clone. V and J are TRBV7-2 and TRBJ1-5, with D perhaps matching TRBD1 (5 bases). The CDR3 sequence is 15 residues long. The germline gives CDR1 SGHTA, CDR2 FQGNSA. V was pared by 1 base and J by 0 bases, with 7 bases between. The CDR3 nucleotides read TGTGCCAGCAGCTTAGTGGGGGGTAGCAATCAGCCCCAGCATTTT. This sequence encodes CASSLVGGSNQPQHF.

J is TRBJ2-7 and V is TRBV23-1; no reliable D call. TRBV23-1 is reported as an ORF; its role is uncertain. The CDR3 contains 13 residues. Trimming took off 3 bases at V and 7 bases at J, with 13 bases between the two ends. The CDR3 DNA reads TGCGCCAGCAGTCAGCCTCCCCCAGGTGAGCAGTACTTC. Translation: CASSQPPPGEQYF.

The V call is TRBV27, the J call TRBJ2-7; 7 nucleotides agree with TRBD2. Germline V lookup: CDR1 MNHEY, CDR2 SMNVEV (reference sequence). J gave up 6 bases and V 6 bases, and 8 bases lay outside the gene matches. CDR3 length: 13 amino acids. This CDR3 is CASRAGSQGEQYF. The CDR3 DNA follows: TGTGCCAGCAGAGCGGGGAGTCAGGGCGAGCAGTACTTC.

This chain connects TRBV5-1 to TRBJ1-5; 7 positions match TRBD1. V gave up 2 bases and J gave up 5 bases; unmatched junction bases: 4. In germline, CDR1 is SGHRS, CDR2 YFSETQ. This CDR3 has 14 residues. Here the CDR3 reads CASSLGGGYQPQHF. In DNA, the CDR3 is TGCGCCAGCAGCTTAGGAGGGGGCTATCAGCCCCAGCATTTT.

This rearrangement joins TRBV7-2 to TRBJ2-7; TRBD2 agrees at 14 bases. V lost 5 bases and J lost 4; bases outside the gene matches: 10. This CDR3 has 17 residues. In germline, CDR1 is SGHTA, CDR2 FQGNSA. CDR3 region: CASSPLTSGGALYEQYF. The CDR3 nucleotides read TGTGCCAGCAGCCCGTTGACTAGCGGGGGGGCTTTATACGAGCAGTACTTC.